The next 27 T cell receptor beta chains were all read from a single sample in a study of STAT3 mutations in large granular lymphocyte leukemia. The study, taken as a whole, reports: In T-cell large granular lymphocyte leukemia, about half of patients showed multiple immunodominant subclonotypes.

These receptors have no identified antigens. This table comes from immunoSEQ multiplex PCR, and its TCRdb copy is limited to in-frame clones, with some not included. The repertoire holds about 19,000 clones, with 92% as singletons. The specimen was peripheral blood mononuclear cells. The receptors derive from a man aged 60-69 years with T-cell large granular lymphocyte leukemia. Some clones in this sample may be carry-over from other donors' samples.

The V gene is TRBV6-5, the J gene TRBJ2-2, with unresolved D. From germline, CDR1 is MNHEY and CDR2 SVGAGI. V was trimmed by 7 bases and J by 6 bases, leaving 12 bases between them. The length of the CDR3 is 13 residues. Here the CDR3 reads CASKVPAAGELFF. The CDR3 DNA follows: TGTGCCAGCAAGGTGCCAGCCGCCGGGGAGCTGTTTTTT.

The rearrangement links TRBV5-1 to TRBJ2-5, with TRBD1 identical over 8 bases. The CDR3 runs 13 residues. Germline V gene lookup returns CDR1 SGHRS and CDR2 YFSETQ. The V gene end was trimmed by 4 bases and the J gene end by 3 bases; junction bases not matched to a gene: 2. The CDR3 loop is CASSGTGEETQYF. DNA for the CDR3: TGCGCCAGCAGCGGGACAGGAGAAGAGACCCAGTACTTC.

This chain joins TRBV18 and TRBJ2-5, with TRBD1 matching 7 bases. From germline, CDR1 is KGHSH and CDR2 LQKENI. V dropped 6 bases and J dropped 5; count of bases not matched to a gene: 12. The CDR3 consists of 15 residues. CDR3 loop: CASSRTGTALETQYF. DNA for the CDR3: TGTGCCAGCTCTCGCACCGGGACAGCCTTGGAGACCCAGTACTTC. The full variable domain, with the rest looked up from reference TRBV18 and TRBJ2-5, is NAGVMQNPRHLVRRRGQEARLRCSPMKGHSHVYWYRQLPEEGLKFMVYLQKENIIDESGMPKERFSAEFPKEGPSILRIQQVVRGDSAAYFCASSRTGTALETQYFGPGTRLLVL.

This rearrangement joins TRBV6-5 to TRBJ2-2; D is ambiguous. Trimming removed 6 bases at V and 0 bases at J, with 11 bases between. Germline V gene lookup returns CDR1 MNHEY and CDR2 SVGAGI. CDR3 length: 15 amino acids. The DNA for the CDR3 is TGTGCCAGCAGCCCTCACACTACGAACACCGGGGAGCTGTTTTTT. It codes for CASSPHTTNTGELFF.

The chain uses TRBV27 and TRBJ2-1, with 8 bases matching TRBD2. Germline CDR1 and CDR2: MNHEY and SMNVEV (reference sequence). The CDR3 contains 16 residues. Trimming took 8 bases from V and 2 from J; bases not matched to a gene: 11. CDR3 coding DNA: TGTGCCAGCTGGACTGCGGCGGGGGGCCCCTACAATGAGCAGTTCTTC. It is translated as CASWTAAGGPYNEQFF.

The chain combines TRBV7-2 with TRBJ1-4; unclear D gene. V was shortened by 1 base and J by 3 bases, with 12 bases between the two germline ends. This CDR3 spans 16 amino acids. The germline V gene encodes CDR1 SGHTA and CDR2 FQGNSA. CDR3 sequence (DNA): TGTGCCAGCAGCTTAGGCAGGACGACACCTAATGAAAAACTGTTTTTT. This gives the protein CASSLGRTTPNEKLFF.

The V and J genes are TRBV5-4 and TRBJ2-7, with no clear D. The CDR3 extends over 13 amino acids. Germline V lookup: CDR1 SGHNT, CDR2 YYREEE (reference sequence). The V end was cut by 4 bases, the J end by 2 bases, with 10 bases between. The CDR3 DNA sequence: TGTGCCAGCAGCCTACTGGACGCCTACGAGCAGTACTTC. Its protein is CASSLLDAYEQYF. Together with reference TRBV5-4 and TRBJ2-7, the CDR3 gives the full variable domain: ETGVTQSPTHLIKTRGQQVTLRCSSQSGHNTVSWYQQALGQGPQFIFQYYREEENGRGNFPPRFSGLQFPNYSSELNVNALELDDSALYLCASSLLDAYEQYFGPGTRLTVT.

In this sample, this clone turned up once. The chain combines TRBV6-5 with TRBJ1-2; the D is unclear. There are 12 residues in the CDR3. CDR1 and CDR2 from the germline V gene are MNHEY and SVGAGI. The ends were cut back, 10 bases at V and 6 bases at J, with 15 bases in the middle. CDR3 in DNA: TGTGCCACGAAAGAAGGGCTCCATGGCTACACCTTC. This encodes CATKEGLHGYTF.

The sample holds one count of this clone. The chain carries TRBV19 and TRBJ2-1; 8 positions match TRBD2. CDR1 is LNHDA, CDR2 SQIVND, per germline (reference sequence). Losses at the gene ends were 7 bases for V and 9 bases for J; bases not matched to a gene: 8. This CDR3 has 13 amino acids. CDR3: CASNGGRQGEQFF. CDR3 nucleotide sequence: TGTGCCAGTAACGGCGGGAGGCAGGGTGAGCAGTTCTTC. The full variable domain, its missing parts supplied by reference TRBV19 and TRBJ2-1, is DGGITQSPKYLFRKEGQNVTLSCEQNLNHDAMYWYRQDPGQGLRLIYYSQIVNDFQKGDIAEGYSVSREKKESFPLTVTSAQKNPTAFYLCASNGGRQGEQFFGPGTRLTVL.

The V gene is TRBV7-6, the J gene TRBJ2-7; a weak D match, TRBD1 (6 bases). From germline, CDR1 is SGHVS and CDR2 FNYEAQ. V lost 1 base and J lost 2, with 12 bases in between. This CDR3 is built from 15 residues. CDR3 DNA sequence: TGTGCCAGCAGCTTAGGCCCGGGACAACCCTACGAGCAGTACTTC. This codes for CASSLGPGQPYEQYF. Full variable domain (missing parts from reference TRBV7-6 and TRBJ2-7): GAGVSQSPRYKVTKRGQDVALRCDPISGHVSLYWYRQALGQGPEFLTYFNYEAQQDKSGLPNDRFSAERPEGSISTLTIQRTEQRDSAMYRCASSLGPGQPYEQYFGPGTRLTVT.

This chain uses TRBV20-1 with TRBJ2-1; D gene ambiguous. Germline CDR1 and CDR2: DFQATT and SNEGSKA (reference sequence). This CDR3 region has 10 residues. Trimming left V 3 bases short and J 6 bases short, with 3 bases between. CDR3 region: CSASRNEQFF. The CDR3, as DNA: TGCAGTGCTAGTCGCAATGAGCAGTTCTTC.

The chain employs TRBV7-2 and TRBJ2-3, with 12 positions matching TRBD2. The CDR3 spans 16 residues. CDR1 and CDR2 (germline): SGHTA, FQGNSA. The V and J ends lost 2 bases and 5 bases, in that order; junction bases with no gene match: 5. CDR3 protein: CASSLLAGGPIDTQYF. As DNA, the CDR3 is TGTGCCAGCAGCTTACTAGCGGGAGGGCCGATAGATACGCAGTATTTT.

The chain links TRBV5-1 to TRBJ1-2; possible D gene TRBD1, 5 bases. With 3 bases removed from V and 4 bases from J, the gap between germline ends came to 13 bases. This CDR3 comprises 14 residues. Germline V gene sequence: CDR1 SGHRS, CDR2 YFSETQ. CDR3 in amino acids: CASSSTGTSYGYTF. CDR3 sequence (DNA): TGCGCCAGCAGCTCCACCGGGACGTCCTATGGCTACACCTTC. The full variable domain, rest sourced from reference TRBV5-1 and TRBJ1-2, is KAGVTQTPRYLIKTRGQQVTLSCSPISGHRSVSWYQQTPGQGLQFLFEYFSETQRNKGNFPGRFSGRQFSNSRSEMNVSTLELGDSALYLCASSSTGTSYGYTFGSGTRLTVV.

This chain joins TRBV30 and TRBJ1-3; the D is unclear. CDR1 is GTSNPN, CDR2 SVGIG, per germline (reference sequence). Trimming removed 8 bases from V and 2 bases from J, with 10 bases in between. The CDR3 runs 12 residues. The CDR3 spells CAEGFAGNTIYF. CDR3 sequence (DNA): TGTGCCGAGGGATTCGCTGGAAACACCATATATTTT.

This chain joins TRBV7-2 and TRBJ1-5; TRBD1 might be the D (6 bases). Trimming took off 0 bases at V and 5 bases at J, with 11 bases between the two ends. From germline, CDR1 is SGHTA and CDR2 FQGNSA. The CDR3 has 15 amino acids. CDR3 nucleotide sequence: TGTGCCAGCAGCTTAGCTTTTGCAGGGGATCAGCCCCAGCATTTT. This translates into CASSLAFAGDQPQHF.

V gene TRBV7-2 combines with J gene TRBJ2-2, with TRBD1 identical over 9 bases. Losses at the gene ends were 6 bases for V and 2 bases for J; bases not matched to a gene: 7. Germline V gene data show CDR1 as SGHTA and CDR2 as FQGNSA. CDR3 length: 16 amino acids. CDR3 nucleotide sequence: TGTGCCAGCAGGATACGGACAGGGGTAAACACCGGGGAGCTGTTTTTT. This gives the protein CASRIRTGVNTGELFF.

V is TRBV5-1 and J is TRBJ2-1, with 14 bases fitting TRBD2. The V and J ends lost 4 bases and 8 bases, in that order; junction bases with no gene match: 8. CDR3 length: 16 amino acids. Germline assignment: CDR1 SGHRS and CDR2 YFSETQ. CDR3 DNA sequence: TGCGCCAGCAGCCTTATGACTAGCGGGAGGGCACATGAGCAGTTCTTC. Its translation: CASSLMTSGRAHEQFF.

J is TRBJ1-2 and V is TRBV5-1, with D tentatively TRBD1 (6 bases). CDR3 length: 15 amino acids. Trimming pared 4 bases from V and 2 bases from J, leaving 15 bases between. Germline lookup yields CDR1 SGHRS and CDR2 YFSETQ. CDR3 nucleotides: TGCGCCAGCAGCCAGGGGACGCCCAAGAACTATGGCTACACCTTC. Its translation is CASSQGTPKNYGYTF.

The table lists this clone with a few counts. The chain combines TRBV6-6 with TRBJ2-5; 13 positions agree with TRBD2. Germline CDR1 reads MNHNY; CDR2 reads SVGAGI (reference sequence). This CDR3 comprises 15 residues. V trimming: 2 bases; J trimming: 7 bases; junction bases outside the gene matches: 4. In DNA, the CDR3 is TGTGCCAGCAGTTACACTAGCGGGAGGGGCGTGACCCAGTACTTC. Encoded protein: CASSYTSGRGVTQYF.

The chain links TRBV6-6 to TRBJ1-5; 7 nucleotides match TRBD1. This CDR3 region has 15 residues. Germline assignment: CDR1 MNHNY and CDR2 SVGAGI (reference sequence). Germline trimming cut 2 bases from V and 3 bases from J; bases unmatched to any gene: 4. This chain's CDR3 is CASSYTDRVNQPQHF. The CDR3 DNA reads as TGTGCCAGCAGTTACACCGACAGGGTCAATCAGCCCCAGCATTTT.

This clone was recorded only once. The gene calls are TRBV30 and TRBJ1-2; tentative D call: TRBD1 (5 bases). This CDR3 has 14 amino acids. CDR1 is GTSNPN, CDR2 SVGIG, per germline (reference sequence). V was trimmed by 0 bases and J by 5 bases, leaving 13 bases between them. CDR3 sequence reads: CAWSVGQGAYGYTF. In nucleotides, the CDR3 is TGTGCCTGGAGTGTAGGGCAGGGAGCATATGGCTACACCTTC.

This CDR3 reads CTSSHAGTRNGKTQYF. The CDR3 bases are TGCACCAGCAGCCATGCCGGGACTCGAAACGGCAAGACCCAGTACTTC. The rearrangement uses TRBV1 and TRBJ2-5; the table calls TRBD2, which could not be checked here. TRBV1 is a pseudogene locus. The CDR3 is 16 amino acids.

This clone was seen only once. The chain links TRBV2 to TRBJ1-1, with no clear D. Trimming removed 5 bases at V and 6 bases at J, with 19 bases between. CDR3 size: 15 residues. CDR1 and CDR2 from the germline V gene are SNHLY and FYNNEI. CDR3 region: CASSPWTTPGAEAFF. The CDR3 DNA reads as TGTGCCAGCAGTCCCTGGACGACCCCGGGCGCTGAAGCTTTCTTT.

The CDR3, as DNA: TGCGCCAGCAGCCAAGTCCGCGGGAGGGCAGGAGATACGCAGTATTTT. It specifies CASSQVRGRAGDTQYF. The chain uses TRBV4-1 and TRBJ2-3, with 9 positions matching TRBD2. CDR3 length: 16 amino acids. V lost 1 base to trimming and J lost 5 bases; unmatched junction nucleotides: 7. Per the germline V gene, CDR1 is MGHRA and CDR2 is YSYEKL.

The V gene is TRBV5-6, the J gene TRBJ1-1; tentatively, D is TRBD1 (6 bases). Trimming took 2 bases from V and 0 from J, leaving 14 bases between them. The CDR3 covers 16 residues. CDR1 is SGHDT, CDR2 YYEEEE, per germline. CDR3 sequence reads: CASSLIVGGMNTEAFF. Written as DNA, the CDR3 is TGTGCCAGCAGCTTAATCGTAGGGGGGATGAACACTGAAGCTTTCTTT.

V usage is TRBV30 and J usage is TRBJ1-3; the D gene is possibly TRBD1 (5 bases). CDR1 is GTSNPN and CDR2 is SVGIG in the germline V gene (reference sequence). Trimming took 2 bases from V and 2 from J, leaving 13 bases between them. CDR3 length: 15 amino acids. CDR3 sequence reads: CAWSPTGFTGNTIYF. The CDR3 bases are TGTGCCTGGAGTCCCACAGGTTTTACTGGAAACACCATATATTTT.

The chain is built from TRBV30 and TRBJ2-5; 14 positions match TRBD2. V was clipped by 2 bases and J by 5 bases; unmatched bases: 10. The CDR3 totals 17 residues. CDR1 and CDR2 from the germline V gene are GTSNPN and SVGIG (reference sequence). CDR3: CAWSSGGLAGVWETQYF. The CDR3 DNA reads as TGTGCCTGGAGTTCGGGGGGACTAGCGGGAGTATGGGAGACCCAGTACTTC.